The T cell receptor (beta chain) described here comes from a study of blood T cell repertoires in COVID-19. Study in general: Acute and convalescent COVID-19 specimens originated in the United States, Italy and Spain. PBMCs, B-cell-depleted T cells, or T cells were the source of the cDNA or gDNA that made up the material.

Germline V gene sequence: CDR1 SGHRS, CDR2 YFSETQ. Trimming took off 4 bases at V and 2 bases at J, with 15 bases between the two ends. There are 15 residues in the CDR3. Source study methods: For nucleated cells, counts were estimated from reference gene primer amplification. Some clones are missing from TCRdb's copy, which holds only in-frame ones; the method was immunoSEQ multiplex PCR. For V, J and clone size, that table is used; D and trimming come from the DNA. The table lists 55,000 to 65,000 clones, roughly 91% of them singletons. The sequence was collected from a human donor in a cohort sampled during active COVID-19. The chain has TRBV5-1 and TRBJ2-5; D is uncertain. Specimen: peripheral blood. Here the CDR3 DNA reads TGCGCCAGCAGCAGGCTCCTGGGCAGTCAAGAGACCCAGTACTTC. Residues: CASSRLLGSQETQYF.